This TCR beta chain is from a study of T cells after yellow fever vaccination. Study summary: In the case of low-cell-number fractions, SMART-Seq v4 Ultra Low Input was used for preparation. General observations from the study: Reappearance after the booster was seen for most primary-vaccination clones, at 95% to 96% CD4 and 80% to 90% CD8. The secondary response was weaker, and its peak arrived faster, on day 5 versus 15.

This clonotype was picked up a small number of times. Its antigen remains unidentified. Synthesis of TCR cDNA relied on 5'RACE template switching, which attached a universal primer site and UMIs. TCRdb passed the 5' RACE reads through MiXCR, listing each CDR3 protein once. Among 620,000 or so distinct CDR3 sequences listed, around a sixth were seen once. The ends were cut back, 1 base at V and 3 bases at J, with 15 bases in the middle. Germline V CDR1 and CDR2: SEHNR, FQNEAQ (reference sequence). The CDR3 is 16 amino acids. This material consisted of PBMCs, taken roughly 5 days after the first yellow fever vaccination. The chain has TRBV7-9 and TRBJ1-1; D might be TRBD1 (5 bases). The source is a man between 18 and 35 years old who received the YFV17D yellow fever vaccine. CDR3 coding DNA: TGTGCCAGCAGCTTAGGAGGGGTTGGAGGGGACACTGAAGCTTTCTTT. Translation: CASSLGGVGGDTEAFF.